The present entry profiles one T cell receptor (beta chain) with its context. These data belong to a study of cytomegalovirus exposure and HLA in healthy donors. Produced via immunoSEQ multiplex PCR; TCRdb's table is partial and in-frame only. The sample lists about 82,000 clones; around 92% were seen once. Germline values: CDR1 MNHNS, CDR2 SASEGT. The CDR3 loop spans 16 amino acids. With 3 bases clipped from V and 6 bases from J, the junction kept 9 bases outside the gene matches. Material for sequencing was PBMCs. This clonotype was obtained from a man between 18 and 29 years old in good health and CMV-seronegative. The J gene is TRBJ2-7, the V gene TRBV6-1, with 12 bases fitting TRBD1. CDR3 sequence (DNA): TGTGCCAGCAGTGAGGTGGTCGGGACAGGGGGCGTCGAGCAGTACTTC. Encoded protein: CASSEVVGTGGVEQYF.